The 2 T cell receptor beta chains in this list originate from one sample, sequenced in a study of PD-L1 blockade in urothelial cancer. The table came from immunoSEQ multiplex PCR; TCRdb's copy has only in-frame clones and leaves some out. The sample has some 54,000 clones, over 75% seen once. The sequencing used PBMCs, collected around atezolizumab (anti-PD-L1) treatment. Source of these receptors: a man aged 35-49 years with urothelial cancer.

The gene calls are TRBV30 and TRBJ1-6; D is uncertain. V lost 3 bases to trimming and J lost 4 bases, with 10 bases between them. Germline V lookup: CDR1 GTSNPN, CDR2 SVGIG (reference sequence). The CDR3 covers 14 residues. The DNA for the CDR3 is TGTGCCTGGAGGGGGAGACCATATAATTCACCCCTCCACTTT. Translated: CAWRGRPYNSPLHF.

The chain is built from TRBV19 and TRBJ1-4; D possibly corresponds to TRBD1 (5 bases). Germline CDR1 reads LNHDA; CDR2 reads SQIVND (reference sequence). The CDR3 is made up of 15 amino acids. The ends were cut back, 4 bases at V and 3 bases at J, with 12 bases in the middle. The DNA for the CDR3 is TGTGCCAGTAGTACCCGGGGGGGAGCTAATGAAAAACTGTTTTTT. Amino acid sequence: CASSTRGGANEKLFF.